This T cell receptor beta chain originates from a study of blood T cell repertoires in COVID-19. Germline lookup yields CDR1 MNHEY and CDR2 SVGEGT. The ends were cut back, 3 bases at V and 4 bases at J, with 12 bases in the middle. This CDR3 is built from 15 residues. Profiled with immunoSEQ multiplex PCR; TCRdb holds only in-frame clones, not every one. The sample comprises some 31,000 clones, 90% of which are singletons, and 10% to 15% rests with the top ten. This TCR came from a human donor in a cohort sampled during active COVID-19. This sequence joins TRBV6-2 or TRBV6-3 and TRBJ2-2; tentatively, D is TRBD2 (5 bases). Material: peripheral blood. The DNA for the CDR3 is TGTGCCAGCAGTTATGGCAGGCGGGTCACCGGGGAGCTGTTTTTT. Protein: CASSYGRRVTGELFF.